This entry lists 31 T cell receptor beta chains sequenced from one sample in a study of blood T cell repertoires in COVID-19. Clones were sequenced by immunoSEQ multiplex PCR, and TCRdb holds only the in-frame ones, with some missing. Of around 80,000 clones detected, over 75% appear once; the ten largest clones hold roughly 12%. Sequenced input: peripheral blood. The receptors were sampled from a man aged 80 or over with acute or convalescent COVID-19.

This clone was seen once. CDR3 sequence reads: CASSASGSPLHF. CDR3 coding DNA: TGTGCCAGTAGTGCATCAGGGTCACCCCTCCACTTT. This chain joins TRBV19 and TRBJ1-6, with a tentative D call TRBD1 (5 bases). Germline CDR1 reads LNHDA; CDR2 reads SQIVND (reference sequence). The CDR3 spans 12 residues. V shed 5 bases and J shed 10 bases, with 9 bases lying between them.

This clone was picked up one time. The rearrangement joins TRBV7-2 to TRBJ2-7, with TRBD1 matching over 9 bases. This CDR3 has 16 residues. Looked up from germline, CDR1 is SGHTA and CDR2 is FQGNSA. After removal of 2 bases from V and 2 bases from J, the junction contained 7 bases not matched to a gene. The CDR3 protein is CASSLLGTGITYEQYF. DNA for the CDR3: TGTGCCAGCAGCTTATTAGGGACAGGGATCACCTACGAGCAGTACTTC.

The chain recombines TRBV5-1 with TRBJ1-2, with TRBD1 matching 9 bases. V lost 4 bases to trimming and J lost 2 bases; unmatched junction nucleotides: 15. Germline V lookup: CDR1 SGHRS, CDR2 YFSETQ. The CDR3 extends over 18 amino acids. CDR3 in amino acids: CASSRGPGQGRLNYGYTF. In DNA, the CDR3 is TGCGCCAGCAGCCGGGGCCCGGGACAGGGTCGTTTAAACTATGGCTACACCTTC.

The chain employs TRBV2 and TRBJ1-3; D is ambiguous. The CDR3 runs 15 residues. Trimming shortened V by 2 bases and J by 1 base, and 9 bases separated the two germline ends. Germline values: CDR1 SNHLY, CDR2 FYNNEI. In nucleotides, the CDR3 is TGTGCCAGCAGTGAACTGGCAGGTTCTGGAAACACCATATATTTT. Translating it yields CASSELAGSGNTIYF. The variable domain in full, completed from reference TRBV2 and TRBJ1-3, reads EPEVTQTPSHQVTQMGQEVILRCVPISNHLYFYWYRQILGQKVEFLVSFYNNEISEKSEIFDDQFSVERPDGSNFTLKIRSTKLEDSAMYFCASSELAGSGNTIYFGEGSWLTVV.

CDR3 protein: CASSYGTGLFDEQFF. In DNA, the CDR3 is TGTGCCAGCAGTTACGGGACAGGGTTGTTCGATGAGCAGTTCTTC. V usage is TRBV6-6 and J usage is TRBJ2-1; the match to TRBD1 covers 9 bases. The germline CDR1 and CDR2 sequences are MNHNY and SVGAGI (reference sequence). This CDR3 is built from 15 residues. The V gene end was trimmed by 2 bases and the J gene end by 8 bases; junction bases not matched to a gene: 7.

In its sample, this clone was seen a few times. The V gene is TRBV18, the J gene TRBJ1-1; D gene unclear. Trimming took off 6 bases at V and 0 bases at J, with 8 bases between the two ends. The CDR3 has 13 residues. Germline V gene sequence: CDR1 KGHSH, CDR2 LQKENI. The CDR3 coding sequence is TGTGCCAGCTCGACAAATCTGAACACTGAAGCTTTCTTT. It encodes CASSTNLNTEAFF.

This clone was recorded a few times. The V and J genes are TRBV30 and TRBJ2-3, with 15 nucleotides matching TRBD2. The CDR3 has 16 residues. J lost 0 bases, V lost 5 bases, and 3 bases had no gene match. CDR1 GTSNPN and CDR2 SVGIG come from the germline V gene (reference sequence). The CDR3 is CAWGLAGGSSTDTQYF. Written as DNA, the CDR3 is TGTGCCTGGGGACTAGCGGGGGGGTCTAGCACAGATACGCAGTATTTT.

The chain carries TRBV5-1 and TRBJ2-7, with a tentative D call TRBD2 (5 bases). The CDR3 contains 14 residues. Germline V CDR1 and CDR2: SGHRS, YFSETQ. Trimming pared 2 bases from V and 5 bases from J, leaving 14 bases between. The DNA of the CDR3 is TGCGCCAGCAGCTTCTCGTCAGCGGCTGACGAGCAGTACTTC. It translates to CASSFSSAADEQYF.

This chain connects TRBV5-6 to TRBJ1-2; TRBD1 matches 12 bases. The CDR3 contains 16 residues. With V trimmed by 4 bases and J by 5 bases, 9 bases remained unmatched. CDR1 and CDR2 (germline): SGHDT, YYEEEE. The CDR3 DNA follows: TGTGCCAGCAGCCCTGGGACAGGGGGCGCGGGGTATGGCTACACCTTC. Protein product: CASSPGTGGAGYGYTF.

The chain combines TRBV5-1 with TRBJ1-6; possible D gene TRBD1, 5 bases. In germline, CDR1 is SGHRS, CDR2 YFSETQ. The CDR3 runs 14 residues. V was cut by 5 bases and J by 9 bases, with 15 bases left in between. The CDR3 spells CASSEATGVSPLHF. The CDR3 coding sequence is TGCGCCAGCAGTGAGGCCACGGGGGTTTCACCCCTCCACTTT.

A single count supports this clone. The chain has TRBV5-4 and TRBJ2-3; 8 nucleotides match TRBD2. The V and J ends lost 0 bases and 5 bases, in that order; junction bases with no gene match: 8. The germline gives CDR1 SGHNT, CDR2 YYREEE (reference sequence). The CDR3 extends over 16 amino acids. Here the CDR3 reads CASSLGASGGGDTQYF. Here the CDR3 DNA reads TGTGCCAGCAGCTTGGGGGCCAGCGGGGGTGGAGATACGCAGTATTTT.

The chain joins TRBV19 to TRBJ1-3; TRBD1 matches at 8 bases. J was trimmed by 4 bases and V by 5 bases; bases with no gene match: 7. The germline V gene has CDR1 LNHDA and CDR2 SQIVND (reference sequence). CDR3 size: 15 residues. CDR3 bases: TGTGCCAGTAGTTTCCCCAGGGGGCGAGGAAACACCATATATTTT. It codes for CASSFPRGRGNTIYF.

The chain joins TRBV30 to TRBJ2-1; no clear D gene. Trimming took 0 bases from V and 5 from J, leaving 5 bases between them. CDR3 length: 12 residues. Germline CDR1 GTSNPN, CDR2 SVGIG (reference sequence). For the CDR3, the DNA is TGTGCCTGGAGTGTCCCTAACAATGAGCAGTTCTTC. Translated, it gives CAWSVPNNEQFF.

The V gene is TRBV18, the J gene TRBJ1-3, with D uncertain. The ends were cut back, 3 bases at V and 1 base at J, with 13 bases in the middle. CDR1 is KGHSH, CDR2 LQKENI, per germline. The CDR3 loop spans 16 amino acids. CDR3 sequence (DNA): TGTGCCAGCTCACCCGAGGGTGCCTATTCTGGAAACACCATATATTTT. Its translation: CASSPEGAYSGNTIYF.

This chain joins TRBV21-1 and TRBJ2-1; TRBD1 is taken as the D call from the table, unchecked against the DNA. TRBV21-1 is tagged as a pseudogene. The CDR3 is made up of 15 amino acids. CDR3 sequence: CASSKVQGSHNEQFF. The CDR3 DNA follows: TGTGCCAGCAGCAAAGTACAGGGCTCCCACAATGAGCAGTTCTTC.

The V call is TRBV10-3, the J call TRBJ1-5, with D possibly being TRBD1 (6 bases). The CDR3 sequence is 14 residues long. In germline, CDR1 is ENHRY, CDR2 SYGVKD. The V end was cut by 4 bases, the J end by 1 base, with 8 bases between. This CDR3 reads CAISGTESNQPQHF. DNA of the CDR3: TGTGCCATCAGTGGGACAGAAAGCAATCAGCCCCAGCATTTT.

The rearrangement uses TRBV24-1 and TRBJ2-4; maybe TRBD1 (6 bases). Trimming shortened V by 8 bases and J by 1 base, and 17 bases separated the two germline ends. CDR3 size: 16 residues. Germline loops: CDR1 KGHDR, CDR2 SFDVKD. The CDR3 spells CATTQQGDGAKNIQYF. The CDR3, as DNA: TGTGCCACCACTCAACAGGGAGACGGGGCCAAAAACATTCAGTACTTC.

V and J are TRBV24-1 and TRBJ2-7; D is possibly TRBD1 (5 bases). The CDR3 loop spans 13 amino acids. Trimming pared 4 bases from V and 4 bases from J, leaving 10 bases between. CDR1 is KGHDR, CDR2 SFDVKD, per germline. The CDR3 DNA reads as TGTGCCACCAGTGAAGGGGCCGGGTACGAGCAGTACTTC. Translation gives CATSEGAGYEQYF.

The rearrangement links TRBV7-9 to TRBJ1-1, with TRBD1 identical over 8 bases. The ends lost 3 bases at V and 1 base at J; junction bases unmatched: 7. CDR3 length: 16 residues. Germline V gene data show CDR1 as SEHNR and CDR2 as FQNEAQ (reference sequence). The CDR3 here is CASSFAGQGGNTEAFF. DNA of the CDR3: TGTGCCAGCAGCTTCGCAGGACAGGGCGGGAACACTGAAGCTTTCTTT. The variable domain in full, completed from reference TRBV7-9 and TRBJ1-1, reads DTGVSQNPRHKITKRGQNVTFRCDPISEHNRLYWYRQTLGQGPEFLTYFQNEAQLEKSRLLSDRFSAERPKGSFSTLEIQRTEQGDSAMYLCASSFAGQGGNTEAFFGQGTRLTVV.

The chain employs TRBV5-4 and TRBJ2-1; 8 bases are a match to TRBD1. With 4 bases clipped from V and 7 bases from J, the junction kept 7 bases outside the gene matches. Germline V gene sequence: CDR1 SGHNT, CDR2 YYREEE (reference sequence). CDR3 size: 14 residues. The CDR3 nucleotides are TGTGCCAGCAGCCTTCGGACAGGGTCTAATGAGCAGTTCTTC. Translation: CASSLRTGSNEQFF.

The chain links TRBV6-6 to TRBJ1-4, with 10 bases fitting TRBD1. The trim removed 6 bases at V and 8 bases at J, leaving 9 bases unmatched. Germline V gene sequence: CDR1 MNHNY, CDR2 SVGAGI (reference sequence). CDR3 size: 15 residues. CDR3 sequence (DNA): TGTGCCAGCAGGGGGGGACAGGGGTTAAGGGAAAAACTGTTTTTT. This translates into CASRGGQGLREKLFF.

The rearrangement links TRBV5-4 to TRBJ2-7; 10 bases fit TRBD1. V lost 6 bases, J lost 1 base, and 7 bases stayed unmatched. Germline-derived CDR1 and CDR2 are SGHNT and YYREEE (reference sequence). This CDR3 spans 15 amino acids. The CDR3 is CASKPRTGGSYEQYF. The CDR3 nucleotides are TGTGCCAGCAAACCGCGGACAGGGGGATCCTACGAGCAGTACTTC.

The chain uses TRBV12-5 and TRBJ1-2, with TRBD1 matching over 10 bases. This CDR3 is built from 13 residues. The trim removed 7 bases at V and 3 bases at J, leaving 2 bases unmatched. The germline gives CDR1 LGHNT, CDR2 FRNRAP. The CDR3, as DNA: TGTGCTAGTGCGGACAGGGGGGACTATGGCTACACCTTC. It specifies CASADRGDYGYTF. Full variable domain (missing parts from reference TRBV12-5 and TRBJ1-2): DARVTQTPRHKVTEMGQEVTMRCQPILGHNTVFWYRQTMMQGLELLAYFRNRAPLDDSGMPKDRFSAEMPDATLATLKIQPSEPRDSAVYFCASADRGDYGYTFGSGTRLTVV.

This sequence joins TRBV7-3 and TRBJ2-2, with 8 bases that match TRBD1. The CDR3 sequence is 16 residues long. J was trimmed by 6 bases and V by 1 base; bases with no gene match: 7. The germline gives CDR1 SGHTA, CDR2 FQGTGA. This CDR3 reads CASSLITGGGSGELFF. The DNA of the CDR3 is TGTGCCAGCAGCTTAATTACAGGGGGTGGATCCGGGGAGCTGTTTTTT.

The V call is TRBV5-1, the J call TRBJ2-3, with 8 nucleotides matching TRBD1. The V gene's germline CDR1 is SGHRS and CDR2 YFSETQ. This CDR3 comprises 13 residues. V lost 1 base to trimming and J lost 8 bases; unmatched junction nucleotides: 3. The CDR3 DNA follows: TGCGCCAGCAGCTTGCAGGGGGCAACTACGCAGTATTTT. Translating it yields CASSLQGATTQYF. Full variable domain (missing parts from reference TRBV5-1 and TRBJ2-3): KAGVTQTPRYLIKTRGQQVTLSCSPISGHRSVSWYQQTPGQGLQFLFEYFSETQRNKGNFPGRFSGRQFSNSRSEMNVSTLELGDSALYLCASSLQGATTQYFGPGTRLTVL.

This chain uses TRBV27 with TRBJ2-3; D is uncertain. Germline CDR1 reads MNHEY; CDR2 reads SMNVEV (reference sequence). This CDR3 is 14 amino acids long. Trimming removed 5 bases at V and 2 bases at J, with 11 bases between. The CDR3: CASSPRLNTDTQYF. The CDR3 DNA sequence: TGTGCCAGCAGTCCCCGACTTAACACAGATACGCAGTATTTT.

V usage is TRBV10-3 and J usage is TRBJ1-5, with D perhaps matching TRBD1 (5 bases). Germline lookup yields CDR1 ENHRY and CDR2 SYGVKD. The CDR3 covers 13 residues. Trimming stripped 6 bases from V and 5 bases from J, with 11 bases between. The CDR3 here is CAIRRGEDQPQHF. The DNA of the CDR3 is TGTGCCATCAGGCGGGGGGAAGATCAGCCCCAGCATTTT.

To note about this clone: At one boundary the junction diverges from the germline segment, which might be a read error. The chain employs TRBV7-7 and TRBJ2-3, with TRBD1 as a possible D gene (6 bases). In germline, CDR1 is SSHAT, CDR2 FNYEAQ (reference sequence). This CDR3 region has 14 residues. The CDR3 DNA reads TGTGCTAGCAGCTTCGGACAGAGCACAGATACGCAGTATTTT. It translates to CASSFGQSTDTQYF.

Only one count was recorded for this clone. The CDR3 reads CASSLTSGGIVGNTEAFF. DNA for the CDR3: TGTGCCAGCAGCTTAACTTCAGGGGGCATAGTTGGAAACACTGAAGCTTTCTTT. This sequence joins TRBV7-3 and TRBJ1-1, with 8 bases that match TRBD1. Per the germline V gene, CDR1 is SGHTA and CDR2 is FQGTGA. J gave up 2 bases and V 0 bases, and 11 bases lay outside the gene matches. This CDR3 comprises 18 residues.

The V and J genes are TRBV11-2 and TRBJ1-1, with no clear D. The CDR3 totals 14 residues. Trimming removed 1 base from V and 5 bases from J, with 11 bases in between. Germline loops: CDR1 SGHAT, CDR2 FQNNGV. CDR3 coding DNA: TGTGCCAGCAGCTTAGTTCTGGGGAGGACTGAAGCTTTCTTT. Translated: CASSLVLGRTEAFF.

This chain links TRBV18 with TRBJ1-2, with TRBD1 identical over 9 bases. The CDR3 sequence is 15 residues long. V shed 6 bases, J shed 4 bases, and the junction held 9 bases outside the gene matches. Germline V lookup: CDR1 KGHSH, CDR2 LQKENI. This CDR3 is CASSVGTGSVYGYTF. The CDR3 coding sequence is TGTGCCAGCTCCGTGGGGACAGGGTCGGTCTATGGCTACACCTTC.